This T cell receptor (beta chain) was sequenced for a study of metastatic and nonmetastatic thyroid tumors. Whole-study context: Where malignant and benign thyroid patients were concerned, repertoires were compared across blood and tumor or nodule tissue.

Germline V gene sequence: CDR1 LNHDA, CDR2 SQIVND (reference sequence). The CDR3 consists of 15 residues. The J segment lost 2 bases and the V segment lost 5 bases, leaving 9 bases of the junction unmatched. The study, taken as a whole, reports: Compared with benign nodules, malignant thyroid tumors were reported to have significantly higher TCR beta diversity in both blood and tumor.

Authors' methods: For papillary thyroid cancer, a distant-metastasis classifier was constructed from CDR3 differences observed across clinicopathological groups. TCRdb re-called the PCR reads via MiXCR. The V and J calls here are based on TCRdb, not the publication. This table has about 35,000 clones, less than 30% appearing once. This clone was picked up a small number of times. Antigen: not known. Thyroid surgery was preceded by no treatment in any patient. The receptor was isolated from a female donor with papillary thyroid cancer or a benign thyroid nodule (not recorded which). Some clones in this sample may be carry-over from other donors' samples. The chain recombines TRBV19 with TRBJ2-7; 7 nucleotides line up with TRBD2. The source material was blood. CDR3: CASSVLGGNTYEQYF. In DNA, the CDR3 is TGTGCCAGTAGTGTACTGGGAGGGAACACCTACGAGCAGTACTTC. The full variable domain, in which reference TRBV19 and TRBJ2-7 provide the parts outside the CDR3, is DGGITQSPKYLFRKEGQNVTLSCEQNLNHDAMYWYRQDPGQGLRLIYYSQIVNDFQKGDIAEGYSVSREKKESFPLTVTSAQKNPTAFYLCASSVLGGNTYEQYFGPGTRLTVT.